The 2 T cell receptor beta chains in this list originate from one sample, sequenced in a study of T-cell reconstitution after alpha-beta-depleted transplantation in children. Unique molecular identifiers tagged the TCRbeta library. MiXCR, applied by TCRdb to the PCR reads, yields one record per CDR3 protein. The sample shows some 600,000 distinct CDR3 sequences, approximately 12% of them seen only once. Source: PBMCs, mostly from graft donor cells, taken 360 days after TCRalphabeta/CD19-depleted stem cell transplant. Receptors were obtained from a male patient younger than 18 who had a stem cell transplant for acute myeloid leukemia, so the T cells may come from the graft donor.

This sequence joins TRBV29-1 and TRBJ2-1, with TRBD2 matching over 13 bases. V lost 4 bases and J lost 6; bases outside the gene matches: 6. This CDR3 has 15 residues. The germline V gene encodes CDR1 SQVTM and CDR2 ANQGSEA. In DNA form, the CDR3 reads TGCAGCGTTGGGACTAGCGGGAGTCTCCTCAATGAGCAGTTCTTC. This codes for CSVGTSGSLLNEQFF.

This clonotype was picked up many times. The chain employs TRBV5-1 and TRBJ2-3; 9 bases agree with TRBD2. J lost 6 bases, V lost 0 bases, and 11 bases had no gene match. CDR1 is SGHRS, CDR2 YFSETQ, per germline. The CDR3 runs 17 residues. CDR3 sequence reads: CASSLGALAGFSDTQYF. The CDR3 nucleotides are TGCGCCAGCAGCTTGGGGGCGCTAGCGGGATTCTCGGATACGCAGTATTTT.